One TCR beta chain is described in this entry. The antigen is unknown. The data derive from a study of siplizumab effects on memory and regulatory T cells. Study-wide points: Among alloreactive clones, only a minor fraction mapped to unstimulated subsets. Proliferating CD4+ or CD8+ clones, roughly 75-95% of them, lacked an assignable naive or memory phenotype. With siplizumab, Treg-derived clones averaged about 71% of mappable alloreactive CD4+ clones, versus around 25% in controls.

Sequencing was performed with immunoSEQ multiplex PCR; in TCRdb, only in-frame clones are kept and a portion is missing. The sample has 87,000 or so clones, about 94% seen once. Germline V gene sequence: CDR1 MNHNS, CDR2 SASEGT. The CDR3 is 12 residues long. Trimming stripped 5 bases from V and 7 bases from J, with 11 bases between. Specimen: non-Treg CD4+ T cells sorted from blood. The V call is TRBV6-1, the J call TRBJ1-1, with D hard to call. The TCR originated in a human donor in good health. Here the CDR3 DNA reads TGTGCCAGCAGTCGGCGGGAGGATGAAGCTTTCTTT. Translating gives CASSRREDEAFF.